The source of this T cell receptor (beta chain) is a study of T cell repertoires in cytomegalovirus infection. On the study more broadly: CMV epitopes that were recently identified and HLA-C-restricted were used alongside well-studied HLA-B-restricted ones. A matching HLA type, together with CMV infection, was signaled by public TCR beta signatures.

The germline CDR1 and CDR2 sequences are MNHEY and SMNVEV (reference sequence). V was cut by 5 bases and J by 4 bases, with 20 bases left in between. The length of the CDR3 is 16 residues. One entry per CDR3 protein results from TCRdb running MiXCR on the reads. The sample has approximately 910,000 distinct CDR3 sequences; more than 25% are singletons. General study findings and limits: The study found HLA-C-restricted CMV-specific TCR beta clonotypes dominating the ex vivo response.

At least ten counts were recorded for this clonotype. The antigen is not known. This rearrangement joins TRBV27 to TRBJ1-1, with D possibly matching TRBD1 (5 bases). The TCR originated in a human donor in good health (CMV status not recorded). Some clones in this sample may be carry-over from other donors' samples. This material consisted of cultured CD8+ T cells from PBMCs, taken from culture after CMV antigen stimulation. The CDR3 coding sequence is TGTGCCAGCAGTCCCAATCCGGGGCCCCCGGGCACTGAAGCTTTCTTT. Residues: CASSPNPGPPGTEAFF.